A selection of T cell receptor beta chains follows, all from one sample in a study of T cells after posttransplantation cyclophosphamide. Sequenced by immunoSEQ multiplex PCR; TCRdb stores in-frame clones only, minus some. This sample carries about 12,000 clones and no singletons, and roughly 8% goes to the top ten. Sequencing was done on a sample of PBMCs. These receptors all stem from a woman aged 40 to 55 in good health, CMV-negative, and a related stem cell transplant donor. Each CDR3 is given with its conserved first and last residue. D genes are given only for firm matches. Size values are once, few and many counts, or a class for expanded clones, and some rows have none.

d_call: TRBD1
clone_size: many
cdr3_length: 15
j_call: TRBJ2-3
v_call: TRBV2
cdr3_nt: TGTGCCAGCAGTCCGTCGACAGGGTGGGCAGATACGCAGTATTTT
cdr3_aa: CASSPSTGWADTQYF

d_call: TRBD1
clone_size: many
cdr3_length: 13
j_call: TRBJ2-5
v_call: TRBV5-1
cdr3_nt: TGCGCCAGCGCGTCGGGACAGGGCACCGAAGAGTACTTC
cdr3_aa: CASASGQGTEEYF

d_call: -
clone_size: many
cdr3_length: 14
j_call: TRBJ2-2
v_call: TRBV19
cdr3_nt: TGTGCCAGTAGCGTAGAAGGGCACACCGGGGAGCTGTTTTTT
cdr3_aa: CASSVEGHTGELFF

d_call: TRBD1
clone_size: many
cdr3_length: 14
j_call: TRBJ1-2
v_call: TRBV28
cdr3_nt: TGTGCCAGCAGGTCGGCAGGGGGCTTCTATGGCTACACCTTC
cdr3_aa: CASRSAGGFYGYTF

d_call: -
clone_size: many
cdr3_length: 13
j_call: TRBJ2-7
v_call: TRBV28
cdr3_nt: TGTGCCAGTGACACTGCTTATTCCTACGAGCAGTACTTC
cdr3_aa: CASDTAYSYEQYF

d_call: TRBD2
clone_size: many
cdr3_length: 15
j_call: TRBJ2-1
v_call: TRBV27
cdr3_nt: TGTGCCAGCAGTTTACTAGCGGGGTACCTTAATGAGCAGTTCTTC
cdr3_aa: CASSLLAGYLNEQFF

d_call: TRBD1
clone_size: many
cdr3_length: 15
j_call: TRBJ2-1
v_call: TRBV7-2
cdr3_nt: TGTGCCAGCAGCTCCCAGGGGGCGATACGGGATGAGCAGTTCTTC
cdr3_aa: CASSSQGAIRDEQFF

d_call: -
clone_size: many
cdr3_length: 14
j_call: TRBJ1-1
v_call: TRBV10-2
cdr3_nt: TGCGCCAGCAAGTCAGGGGACCGGAGGACTGAAGCTTTCTTT
cdr3_aa: CASKSGDRRTEAFF

d_call: TRBD2
clone_size: few
cdr3_length: 14
j_call: TRBJ2-5
v_call: TRBV9
cdr3_nt: TGTGCCAGCAACCCTACGGGGGGTGTAGAGACCCAGTACTTC
cdr3_aa: CASNPTGGVETQYF

d_call: TRBD1
clone_size: few
cdr3_length: 17
j_call: TRBJ2-3
v_call: TRBV5-3
cdr3_nt: TGTGCCAGAAGCTTGGCTTCTCAGGGGGCAGTACAAGATACGCAGTATTTT
cdr3_aa: CARSLASQGAVQDTQYF

d_call: -
clone_size: many
cdr3_length: 13
j_call: TRBJ2-7
v_call: TRBV2
cdr3_nt: TGTGCCAGCAGTGAACCTTTTTTATACGAGCAGTACTTC
cdr3_aa: CASSEPFLYEQYF

d_call: TRBD2
clone_size: many
cdr3_length: 16
j_call: TRBJ2-1
v_call: TRBV19
cdr3_nt: TGTGCCAGTAGTATTGGGGCTAGCGGGCAATACAATGAGCAGTTCTTC
cdr3_aa: CASSIGASGQYNEQFF

d_call: -
clone_size: many
cdr3_length: 15
j_call: TRBJ1-1
v_call: TRBV29-1
cdr3_nt: TGCAGCGTTGACTACGCCAGGGAAATCAACACTGAAGCTTTCTTT
cdr3_aa: CSVDYAREINTEAFF

d_call: -
clone_size: many
cdr3_length: 14
j_call: TRBJ2-3
v_call: TRBV5-1
cdr3_nt: TGCGCCAGCAGCTCCCAATTAGGGGGAGATACGCAGTATTTT
cdr3_aa: CASSSQLGGDTQYF

d_call: TRBD1
clone_size: many
cdr3_length: 16
j_call: TRBJ1-1
v_call: TRBV11-3
cdr3_nt: TGTGCCAGCAGCCTACGGGACAGGGGGGCATCCACTGAAGCTTTCTTT
cdr3_aa: CASSLRDRGASTEAFF

d_call: TRBD2
clone_size: many
cdr3_length: 16
j_call: TRBJ2-3
v_call: TRBV6-6
cdr3_nt: TGTGCCAGCAGCCCGAACATAGCGGGGAGCACAGATACGCAGTATTTT
cdr3_aa: CASSPNIAGSTDTQYF

d_call: TRBD2
clone_size: -
cdr3_length: 15
j_call: TRBJ2-7
v_call: TRBV9
cdr3_nt: TGTGCCAGCAGCGTAGGTACTAGCGACACCTACGAGCAGTACTTC
cdr3_aa: CASSVGTSDTYEQYF

d_call: TRBD2
clone_size: many
cdr3_length: 16
j_call: TRBJ2-1
v_call: TRBV18
cdr3_nt: TGTGCCAGCTCACCTGTACTTCTAGCGGCCCACAATGAGCAGTTCTTC
cdr3_aa: CASSPVLLAAHNEQFF

d_call: TRBD2
clone_size: many
cdr3_length: 15
j_call: TRBJ2-3
v_call: TRBV2
cdr3_nt: TGTGCCAGCAGACTGCGGGAGGTCAGTCTGGATACGCAGTATTTT
cdr3_aa: CASRLREVSLDTQYF

d_call: -
clone_size: many
cdr3_length: 13
j_call: TRBJ2-2
v_call: TRBV7-9
cdr3_nt: TGTGCCAGCATCAACTACGGATTCGGGGAGCTGTTTTTT
cdr3_aa: CASINYGFGELFF

d_call: -
clone_size: many
cdr3_length: 14
j_call: TRBJ1-1
v_call: TRBV19
cdr3_nt: TGTGCCAGTAATCAGGGGCGTAGAAACACTGAAGCTTTCTTT
cdr3_aa: CASNQGRRNTEAFF

d_call: TRBD1
clone_size: many
cdr3_length: 15
j_call: TRBJ1-4
v_call: TRBV7-9
cdr3_nt: TGTGCCAGCAGCGTGGGAGGGACAGGATCTCAAAAACTGTTTTTT
cdr3_aa: CASSVGGTGSQKLFF

d_call: -
clone_size: many
cdr3_length: 13
j_call: TRBJ1-1
v_call: TRBV7-6
cdr3_nt: TGTGCCAGCAGCTCCAAGGGGTACACTGAAGCTTTCTTT
cdr3_aa: CASSSKGYTEAFF

d_call: TRBD1
clone_size: many
cdr3_length: 13
j_call: TRBJ1-5
v_call: TRBV19
cdr3_nt: TGTGCCAGTACCCGGGACAGGGTTCAGCCCCAGCATTTT
cdr3_aa: CASTRDRVQPQHF

d_call: -
clone_size: many
cdr3_length: 14
j_call: TRBJ2-5
v_call: TRBV27
cdr3_nt: TGTGCCAGCAGTAGGGGGGGCTCTGGTGAGACCCAGTACTTC
cdr3_aa: CASSRGGSGETQYF

d_call: TRBD1
clone_size: many
cdr3_length: 14
j_call: TRBJ2-7
v_call: TRBV27
cdr3_nt: TGTGCCAGCAGTTCGGGCAGGGGGCTCAACGAGCAGTACTTC
cdr3_aa: CASSSGRGLNEQYF

d_call: -
clone_size: many
cdr3_length: 15
j_call: TRBJ2-1
v_call: TRBV2
cdr3_nt: TGTGCCAGCAGACTCGGGACTCTATTCTACAATGAGCAGTTCTTC
cdr3_aa: CASRLGTLFYNEQFF

d_call: -
clone_size: -
cdr3_length: 16
j_call: TRBJ1-5
v_call: TRBV15
cdr3_nt: TGTGCCACCAGCCGAACTCCAGGGAGGAGCAATCAGCCCCAGCATTTT
cdr3_aa: CATSRTPGRSNQPQHF

d_call: -
clone_size: many
cdr3_length: 13
j_call: TRBJ1-3
v_call: TRBV29-1
cdr3_nt: TGCAGCGCACGCGTGGGGCCCGGAAACACCATATATTTT
cdr3_aa: CSARVGPGNTIYF

d_call: -
clone_size: many
cdr3_length: 13
j_call: TRBJ1-1
v_call: TRBV6-6
cdr3_nt: TGTGCCACCTCCGACAGCCATTTTGCCGAAGCTTTCTTT
cdr3_aa: CATSDSHFAEAFF

d_call: TRBD1
clone_size: many
cdr3_length: 15
j_call: TRBJ2-7
v_call: TRBV27
cdr3_nt: TGTGCCAGCAGTTCCCCTGGGACAGTAAGGTACGAGCAGTACTTC
cdr3_aa: CASSSPGTVRYEQYF

d_call: -
clone_size: many
cdr3_length: 17
j_call: TRBJ1-5
v_call: TRBV19
cdr3_nt: TGTGCCAGTAGTATTGGTTACAGGCGGTTAGGCAATCAGCCCCAGCATTTT
cdr3_aa: CASSIGYRRLGNQPQHF

d_call: TRBD1
clone_size: many
cdr3_length: 14
j_call: TRBJ1-5
v_call: TRBV6-4
cdr3_nt: TGTGCCAGTTTGACGGGACAGGGGATCGCGCCCCAGCATTTT
cdr3_aa: CASLTGQGIAPQHF

d_call: TRBD1
clone_size: many
cdr3_length: 16
j_call: TRBJ2-7
v_call: TRBV6-5
cdr3_nt: TGTGCCAGCAGTTACTCAGCAGGGGGTTTATCCTACGAGCAGTACTTC
cdr3_aa: CASSYSAGGLSYEQYF

d_call: -
clone_size: many
cdr3_length: 12
j_call: TRBJ1-5
v_call: TRBV19
cdr3_nt: TGTGCCAGTAGTAGGGCAGATCAGCCCCAGCATTTT
cdr3_aa: CASSRADQPQHF

d_call: TRBD2
clone_size: many
cdr3_length: 15
j_call: TRBJ2-3
v_call: TRBV19
cdr3_nt: TGTGCCAGTAGTACGCAGCGGGGGAGCACAGATACGCAGTATTTT
cdr3_aa: CASSTQRGSTDTQYF

d_call: TRBD1
clone_size: many
cdr3_length: 15
j_call: TRBJ2-1
v_call: TRBV2
cdr3_nt: TGTGCCAGCACGCAGGGGGCGACACTTTACAATGAGCAGTTCTTC
cdr3_aa: CASTQGATLYNEQFF

d_call: TRBD1
clone_size: many
cdr3_length: 14
j_call: TRBJ1-2
v_call: TRBV4-3
cdr3_nt: TGCGCCAGCAGCCAAGACTGGGGACAGGTCGGCTACACCTTC
cdr3_aa: CASSQDWGQVGYTF

d_call: TRBD1
clone_size: many
cdr3_length: 14
j_call: TRBJ1-2
v_call: TRBV4-3
cdr3_nt: TGCGCCAGCAGCCAAGAGGGACAGGGGAATGGCTACACCTTC
cdr3_aa: CASSQEGQGNGYTF

d_call: -
clone_size: many
cdr3_length: 15
j_call: TRBJ1-5
v_call: TRBV5-4
cdr3_nt: TGTGCCAGCAGCTTGGAGAAGGGGGTCAATCAGCCCCAGCATTTT
cdr3_aa: CASSLEKGVNQPQHF

d_call: TRBD1
clone_size: many
cdr3_length: 14
j_call: TRBJ2-7
v_call: TRBV7-8
cdr3_nt: TGTGCCAGCAGCTCGACAGGGTCCCCCTACGAGCAGTACTTC
cdr3_aa: CASSSTGSPYEQYF

d_call: TRBD1
clone_size: many
cdr3_length: 13
j_call: TRBJ2-5
v_call: TRBV7-2
cdr3_nt: TGTGCCAGCAGCTCGGACAGGCGGGAGACCCAGTACTTC
cdr3_aa: CASSSDRRETQYF

d_call: -
clone_size: many
cdr3_length: 13
j_call: TRBJ2-7
v_call: TRBV11-2
cdr3_nt: TGTGCCAGCAGCTTAGCACATTCCTACGAGCAGTACTTC
cdr3_aa: CASSLAHSYEQYF

d_call: TRBD1
clone_size: many
cdr3_length: 16
j_call: TRBJ2-2
v_call: TRBV6-2/TRBV6-3
cdr3_nt: TGTGCCAGTAAAAAAAGTGGGACAGTGAACACCGGGGAGCTGTTTTTT
cdr3_aa: CASKKSGTVNTGELFF

d_call: TRBD1
clone_size: many
cdr3_length: 15
j_call: TRBJ1-4
v_call: TRBV5-1
cdr3_nt: TGCGCCAGCAGCACCACCTGGACAGGTGGGAGAAAACTGTTTTTT
cdr3_aa: CASSTTWTGGRKLFF

d_call: TRBD1
clone_size: many
cdr3_length: 17
j_call: TRBJ1-6
v_call: TRBV25-1
cdr3_nt: TGTGCCAGCAGTGAAACAGGACAGGGGGCTTTAAATTCACCCCTCCACTTT
cdr3_aa: CASSETGQGALNSPLHF

d_call: -
clone_size: -
cdr3_length: 13
j_call: TRBJ2-5
v_call: TRBV30
cdr3_nt: TGTGCCTGGACCCCGAGAATTCGGGAGACCCAGTACTTC
cdr3_aa: CAWTPRIRETQYF

d_call: TRBD1
clone_size: -
cdr3_length: 16
j_call: TRBJ1-2
v_call: TRBV29-1
cdr3_nt: TGCAGCGCCCACGTGGCGTTCGACAGGGGGAACTATGGCTACACCTTC
cdr3_aa: CSAHVAFDRGNYGYTF

d_call: -
clone_size: many
cdr3_length: 14
j_call: TRBJ1-1
v_call: TRBV7-9
cdr3_nt: TGTGCCAGCAGCTTAGGACAGAAGAACACTGAAGCTTTCTTT
cdr3_aa: CASSLGQKNTEAFF

d_call: -
clone_size: many
cdr3_length: 16
j_call: TRBJ2-6
v_call: TRBV27
cdr3_nt: TGTGCCAGCAGTTTACTAGGTGGCGGGGGGGCCAACGTCCTGACTTTC
cdr3_aa: CASSLLGGGGANVLTF

d_call: TRBD2
clone_size: many
cdr3_length: 18
j_call: TRBJ2-1
v_call: TRBV7-6
cdr3_nt: TGTGCCAGCAGCCTCAAACCTAGCGGGAGGGCATCCTACAATGAGCAGTTCTTC
cdr3_aa: CASSLKPSGRASYNEQFF

d_call: -
clone_size: -
cdr3_length: 17
j_call: TRBJ1-2
v_call: TRBV28
cdr3_nt: TGTGCCAGCCGGGGTCGTTCCAGTTCTTCGAGCCCGTATGGCTACACCTTC
cdr3_aa: CASRGRSSSSSPYGYTF

d_call: TRBD2
clone_size: many
cdr3_length: 16
j_call: TRBJ2-1
v_call: TRBV9
cdr3_nt: TGTGCCAGCAGCGGGGGGACTAGCGGGACCTACAATGAGCAGTTCTTC
cdr3_aa: CASSGGTSGTYNEQFF

d_call: -
clone_size: many
cdr3_length: 14
j_call: TRBJ2-7
v_call: TRBV6-2/TRBV6-3
cdr3_nt: TGTGCCAGCAGTTATCCCAGGAGGGTTTCCGAGCAGTACTTC
cdr3_aa: CASSYPRRVSEQYF

d_call: -
clone_size: many
cdr3_length: 14
j_call: TRBJ1-6
v_call: TRBV5-5
cdr3_nt: TGTGCCAGCAGCTTATCGTACTGGAATTCACCCCTCCACTTT
cdr3_aa: CASSLSYWNSPLHF

d_call: TRBD1
clone_size: many
cdr3_length: 20
j_call: TRBJ1-5
v_call: TRBV19
cdr3_nt: TGTGCCAGTAGTACTATCCCCGGGACAGGGGGCCTGTACAGCAATCAGCCCCAGCATTTT
cdr3_aa: CASSTIPGTGGLYSNQPQHF

d_call: TRBD2
clone_size: few
cdr3_length: 16
j_call: TRBJ2-5
v_call: TRBV30
cdr3_nt: TGTGCCTGGAGCCGGACCGGGACTAGCGGACAAGAGACCCAGTACTTC
cdr3_aa: CAWSRTGTSGQETQYF

d_call: TRBD1
clone_size: many
cdr3_length: 16
j_call: TRBJ1-5
v_call: TRBV7-2
cdr3_nt: TGTGCCAGCAGCAGTAGACCGGGACAGGGCAATCAGCCCCAGCATTTT
cdr3_aa: CASSSRPGQGNQPQHF

d_call: -
clone_size: many
cdr3_length: 19
j_call: TRBJ1-2
v_call: TRBV18
cdr3_nt: TGTGCCAGCTCACCAATGGGGGCAGCAGCAGGGGAATCTAACTATGGCTACACCTTC
cdr3_aa: CASSPMGAAAGESNYGYTF